Sequencing of this TCR beta chain was carried out in a study of technical replicates of blood from several donors. This clone was picked up one time. As the CDR3 is not closed by the conserved phenylalanine or tryptophan, this likely results from a read error. Because the CDR3's place on the DNA is in doubt, the DNA is left out and the CDR3 is given as listed by TCRdb. The CDR3 is 11 residues long, counting both termini. Per germline, CDR1 SNHLY and CDR2 FYNNEI. The protocol was immunoSEQ multiplex PCR, while the TCRdb copy is restricted to in-frame clones and leaves out a portion. The data contain approximately 75,000 clones, nearly 98% of them singletons.

The receptor's source is a human donor in good health. The sequencing input was T cells isolated from PBMCs. The rearrangement joins TRBV2 to TRBJ2-7; the table assigns TRBD2, which was not confirmed against the DNA. This CDR3 reads CASRETSGRAI.